The 19 T cell receptor beta chains presented below share a single source sample, sequenced in a study of immune heterogeneity within non-small cell lung tumors. Template material for each sample was 500 to 650 ng of bulk tumor genomic DNA. Multiple widely separated biopsies were taken from each primary tumor at surgery. Enrolled patients presented with newly diagnosed, previously untreated non-small cell lung cancer and underwent curative surgery. Multiplex PCR amplified the TCR beta CDR3 region. Its first round ran for approximately 11 cycles with 32 V and 13 J primers. TCRdb analysed the multiplex PCR reads with MiXCR anew, one entry per CDR3 protein. The table has some 2,500 distinct CDR3 sequences, about half seen once. The sample consisted of lung tumor tissue. The receptors originated from a man aged 45-60 years with non-small cell lung cancer.

The chain employs TRBV7-2 and TRBJ2-3; 7 nucleotides match TRBD1. This CDR3 contains 14 residues. Germline V gene lookup returns CDR1 SGHTA and CDR2 FQGNSA. The V and J ends lost 4 bases and 2 bases, in that order; junction bases with no gene match: 3. CDR3 in amino acids: CASSWGTVTDTQYF. The DNA of the CDR3 is TGTGCCAGCAGCTGGGGGACAGTCACAGATACGCAGTATTTT. The full variable domain, rest sourced from reference TRBV7-2 and TRBJ2-3, is GAGVSQSPSNKVTEKGKDVELRCDPISGHTALYWYRQSLGQGLEFLIYFQGNSAPDKSGLPSDRFSAERTGGSVSTLTIQRTQQEDSAVYLCASSWGTVTDTQYFGPGTRLTVL.

The chain couples TRBV5-1 to TRBJ2-7; 7 positions match TRBD2. V lost 7 bases, J lost 3 bases, and 7 bases stayed unmatched. The CDR3 extends over 13 amino acids. The V gene's germline CDR1 is SGHRS and CDR2 YFSETQ. The CDR3 spells CASSREDRYEQYF. The CDR3 nucleotides are TGCGCCAGCTCTCGGGAGGACCGCTACGAGCAGTACTTC.

The chain joins TRBV10-1 to TRBJ1-1, with a weak D call TRBD1 (5 bases). The CDR3 totals 15 residues. Germline values: CDR1 WNHNN, CDR2 SYGVQD (reference sequence). Trimming removed 2 bases at V and 1 base at J, with 11 bases between. CDR3 region: CASSEGPGPNTEAFF. CDR3 coding DNA: TGCGCCAGCAGTGAGGGACCGGGACCGAACACTGAAGCTTTCTTT.

This chain's CDR3 is CASIWTPNSPLHF. The CDR3 coding sequence is TGTGCCAGCATCTGGACTCCTAATTCACCCCTCCACTTT. This rearrangement joins TRBV27 to TRBJ1-6; no reliable D call. V gave up 7 bases and J gave up 6 bases, with 10 bases separating them. The CDR3 is made up of 13 amino acids. In germline, CDR1 is MNHEY, CDR2 SMNVEV (reference sequence).

By frequency in the sample, this clonotype is medium-sized. The chain is built from TRBV5-1 and TRBJ2-5; TRBD1 is a possible D gene (5 bases). There are 13 residues in the CDR3. CDR1 is SGHRS and CDR2 is YFSETQ in the germline V gene. V was cut by 0 bases and J by 7 bases, with 10 bases left in between. The CDR3 sequence is CASSLGQRGTQYF. The DNA for the CDR3 is TGCGCCAGCAGCTTGGGACAGAGAGGGACCCAGTACTTC.

As regards this clonotype: A much larger clone sits a single nucleotide away, making a read error possible. The chain employs TRBV12-3 or TRBV12-4 and TRBJ2-3, with 7 nucleotides matching TRBD2. The ends lost 8 bases at V and 2 bases at J; junction bases unmatched: 13. The CDR3 has 16 residues. In nucleotides, the CDR3 is TGTGCCAGCGGTGGAAGCGGGGTGTCGCTCACAGATACGCAGTATTTT. Protein: CASGGSGVSLTDTQYF.

This clonotype showed up just a few times. V gene TRBV27 combines with J gene TRBJ2-7, with 7 bases fitting TRBD1. Germline CDR1 is MNHEY and CDR2 is SMNVEV (reference sequence). There are 13 residues in the CDR3. V was pared by 4 bases and J by 3 bases, with 3 bases of the junction left unmatched. CDR3 DNA sequence: TGTGCCAGCAGTTCCGGGACAGACTACGAGCAGTACTTC. This sequence encodes CASSSGTDYEQYF.

This clonotype occurred once. This chain links TRBV12-3 or TRBV12-4 with TRBJ2-1; D is ambiguous. The CDR3 runs to 12 residues. V gave up 3 bases and J gave up 14 bases, with 14 bases separating them. CDR3 sequence reads: CASSFGSLFEFF. CDR3 coding DNA: TGTGCCAGCAGTTTTGGGTCCCTTTTCGAGTTCTTC.

Relative to its sample, this clonotype is hyperexpanded. The CDR3 is CASSRLAGNSNEQFF. The CDR3 bases are TGTGCCAGTAGTAGACTAGCGGGAAACTCCAATGAGCAGTTCTTC. The chain recombines TRBV19 with TRBJ2-1; TRBD2 agrees at 11 bases. Germline V gene sequence: CDR1 LNHDA, CDR2 SQIVND (reference sequence). V was clipped by 4 bases and J by 6 bases; unmatched bases: 5. The CDR3 spans 15 residues. Complete variable domain (other parts from reference TRBV19 and TRBJ2-1): DGGITQSPKYLFRKEGQNVTLSCEQNLNHDAMYWYRQDPGQGLRLIYYSQIVNDFQKGDIAEGYSVSREKKESFPLTVTSAQKNPTAFYLCASSRLAGNSNEQFFGPGTRLTVL.

By proportion, this clonotype is medium-sized (0.01 to 0.1%). DNA for the CDR3: TGTGCCAGCAGCTTACTCCGTGCGGGAGCTGGAAACACCATATATTTT. The encoded protein is CASSLLRAGAGNTIYF. J is TRBJ1-3 and V is TRBV7-6; the D is unclear. Germline V lookup: CDR1 SGHVS, CDR2 FNYEAQ. The V end lost 2 bases, the J end lost 2 bases, and 13 bases lay between the germline ends. The CDR3 is 16 residues long.

This clonotype has more than one count but fewer than ten. The chain has TRBV2 and TRBJ1-1; D gene ambiguous. The ends were cut back, 1 base at V and 3 bases at J, with 6 bases in the middle. The CDR3 runs 13 residues. The germline gives CDR1 SNHLY, CDR2 FYNNEI. In DNA, the CDR3 is TGTGCCAGCAGTGAAGACGGATACACTGAAGCTTTCTTT. Protein product: CASSEDGYTEAFF.

This chain joins TRBV5-1 and TRBJ1-5; the D gene is possibly TRBD1 (6 bases). The germline gives CDR1 SGHRS, CDR2 YFSETQ. This CDR3 has 15 residues. V was pared by 4 bases and J by 5 bases, with 16 bases between. The CDR3 sequence: CASSRGDASDQPQHF. The DNA for the CDR3 is TGCGCCAGCAGCAGGGGGGACGCCAGCGATCAGCCCCAGCATTTT.

The chain is built from TRBV19 and TRBJ2-7; possibly TRBD1 for D (6 bases). Between the trimmed V and J ends, which lost 0 bases and 2 bases, there was a span of 14 bases. This CDR3 spans 16 amino acids. Germline V lookup: CDR1 LNHDA, CDR2 SQIVND (reference sequence). This CDR3 is CASSIDTGTKPYEQYF. The DNA of the CDR3 is TGTGCCAGTAGTATAGACACCGGGACAAAACCCTACGAGCAGTACTTC.

This chain connects TRBV29-1 to TRBJ2-7, with 9 bases matching TRBD2. Germline trimming cut 4 bases from V and 1 base from J; bases unmatched to any gene: 2. CDR1 is SQVTM and CDR2 is ANQGSEA in the germline V gene. The CDR3 runs to 13 residues. The CDR3 reads CSVVLAGSYEQYF. The CDR3 coding sequence is TGCAGCGTTGTGCTAGCGGGGTCCTACGAGCAGTACTTC.

This clonotype is termed large (0.1 to 1%). The chain carries TRBV28 and TRBJ1-2, with D unclear. CDR3 size: 15 residues. Germline V gene sequence: CDR1 MDHEN, CDR2 SYDVKM. Between the trimmed V and J ends, which lost 6 bases and 2 bases, there was a span of 16 bases. CDR3 sequence (DNA): TGTGCCAGCAGCTACCTCGGGGTCGAGAACTATGGCTACACCTTC. Translation: CASSYLGVENYGYTF.

The V call is TRBV28, the J call TRBJ2-7; D assignment may be TRBD1 or TRBD2 (5 bases each). Deletions cut 5 bases from V and 0 bases from J, with 20 bases between. The CDR3 has 17 residues. In germline, CDR1 is MDHEN, CDR2 SYDVKM. The CDR3 DNA follows: TGTGCCAGCAGTAACCACGGAAGGCTAGGGACCTCCTACGAGCAGTACTTC. It is translated as CASSNHGRLGTSYEQYF.

The chain uses TRBV28 and TRBJ2-3, with TRBD2 matching 8 bases. The germline V gene encodes CDR1 MDHEN and CDR2 SYDVKM. The CDR3 spans 15 residues. V was pared by 6 bases and J by 0 bases, with 5 bases of the junction left unmatched. CDR3 nucleotide sequence: TGTGCCAGCAGGCTTACTAGCGGTAGCACAGATACGCAGTATTTT. Protein sequence: CASRLTSGSTDTQYF.

The chain uses TRBV27 and TRBJ1-2; 8 bases map to TRBD1. With 8 bases clipped from V and 1 base from J, the junction kept 15 bases outside the gene matches. The germline V gene has CDR1 MNHEY and CDR2 SMNVEV (reference sequence). The length of the CDR3 is 17 residues. The CDR3 nucleotides are TGTGCCAGCGGATCATTCTATTCGGGACAGGATAACTATGGCTACACCTTC. Its translation is CASGSFYSGQDNYGYTF.

This clonotype has only a few counts. The chain's CDR3 is CASSSDRNAYEQYF. For the CDR3, the DNA is TGTGCCAGCAGTTCAGACAGGAATGCCTACGAGCAGTACTTC. This chain links TRBV6-2 or TRBV6-3 with TRBJ2-7, with TRBD1 as a possible D gene (6 bases). V was cut by 4 bases and J by 2 bases, with 12 bases left in between. This CDR3 comprises 14 residues. Looked up from germline, CDR1 is MNHEY and CDR2 is SVGEGT.